One sample yielded the 28 T cell receptor beta chains listed below, sequenced in a study of a mutant IDH1 vaccine in newly diagnosed glioma. These receptors are not linked to any known antigen. The repertoire was sequenced with immunoSEQ multiplex PCR; TCRdb's copy has only in-frame clones and lacks some. In the table there are just over 65,000 clones, roughly 84% of which are singletons. Time point noted: week 23, last vaccination. Doses comprised 300 ug of mutant IDH1 20-mer peptide each, plus topical imiquimod. The sample here was PBMCs, taken from a glioma patient whose treatment included an IDH1 peptide vaccine. These receptor sequences come from a man aged 18 to 30 with glioma.

V is TRBV6-1 and J is TRBJ2-7; 10 bases are shared with TRBD1. The CDR3 loop spans 15 amino acids. Germline CDR1 reads MNHNS; CDR2 reads SASEGT. V lost 6 bases to trimming and J lost 2 bases; unmatched junction nucleotides: 7. The chain's CDR3 is CASRTSGQGTYEQYF. The CDR3 DNA follows: TGTGCCAGCAGGACCTCGGGACAGGGGACCTACGAGCAGTACTTC.

The chain links TRBV28 to TRBJ1-5; perhaps TRBD1 as D (6 bases). Germline CDR1 reads MDHEN; CDR2 reads SYDVKM. CDR3 length: 16 amino acids. Trimming took 0 bases from V and 4 from J, leaving 13 bases between them. CDR3 protein: CASSLWAGASNQPQHF. CDR3 DNA sequence: TGTGCCAGCAGTTTATGGGCAGGGGCCTCAAATCAGCCCCAGCATTTT.

The genes are TRBV6-1 and TRBJ1-5; D unresolved. CDR1 MNHNS and CDR2 SASEGT come from the germline V gene. This CDR3 is 15 amino acids long. The V gene lost 4 bases and the J gene lost 0 bases, with 10 bases spanning the gap. The CDR3 sequence: CASSGADHSNQPQHF. In DNA, the CDR3 is TGTGCCAGCAGTGGGGCAGACCATAGCAATCAGCCCCAGCATTTT.

The rearrangement links TRBV6-5 to TRBJ2-7, with D tentatively TRBD2 (6 bases). In germline, CDR1 is MNHEY, CDR2 SVGAGI. The V gene lost 1 base and the J gene lost 0 bases, with 13 bases spanning the gap. The CDR3 totals 16 residues. This chain's CDR3 is CASSYYAGLNSYEQYF. As DNA, the CDR3 is TGTGCCAGCAGTTACTACGCGGGACTGAACTCCTACGAGCAGTACTTC.

This clone has only a few counts. It is likely a read error, because the conserved phenylalanine at the end of the CDR3 is missing. The DNA is omitted, as the CDR3 cannot be located on it reliably, and the CDR3 follows TCRdb's listing. CDR3 region: CASSLLRQVVTDGV. The chain has TRBV7-9 and TRBJ1-4. The CDR3 spans 14 residues, counting both ends. The germline V gene encodes CDR1 SEHNR and CDR2 FQNEAQ (reference sequence).

The chain combines TRBV19 with TRBJ1-1, with TRBD1 matching over 9 bases. CDR3 length equals 15 residues. The germline V gene has CDR1 LNHDA and CDR2 SQIVND (reference sequence). V shed 2 bases, J shed 6 bases, and the junction held 7 bases outside the gene matches. CDR3 loop: CASSITGTGTAEAFF. The CDR3 region has the DNA TGTGCCAGTAGTATAACTGGGACAGGGACCGCTGAAGCTTTCTTT. The variable domain in full, with the rest retrieved from reference TRBV19 and TRBJ1-1, is DGGITQSPKYLFRKEGQNVTLSCEQNLNHDAMYWYRQDPGQGLRLIYYSQIVNDFQKGDIAEGYSVSREKKESFPLTVTSAQKNPTAFYLCASSITGTGTAEAFFGQGTRLTVV.

CDR3 nucleotide sequence: TGTGCCTGGAGTCCACAGGGTTATAGCAATCAGCCCCAGCATTTT. Protein product: CAWSPQGYSNQPQHF. The chain carries TRBV30 and TRBJ1-5; D is possibly TRBD1 (6 bases). The V end was cut by 2 bases, the J end by 0 bases, with 11 bases between. The CDR3 extends over 15 amino acids. Per the germline V gene, CDR1 is GTSNPN and CDR2 is SVGIG (reference sequence).

The rearrangement joins TRBV28 to TRBJ1-2; D gene ambiguous. Germline V gives CDR1 MDHEN, CDR2 SYDVKM. Trimming cost V 4 bases and J 14 bases, with 17 bases left between them. This CDR3 has 12 residues. In nucleotides, the CDR3 is TGTGCCAGCAGTTCCCCTCCTTGGCCGGAAACCTTC. This gives the protein CASSSPPWPETF.

The chain carries TRBV10-3 and TRBJ1-3, with D uncertain. Germline CDR1 reads ENHRY; CDR2 reads SYGVKD. Trimming took off 2 bases at V and 3 bases at J, with 8 bases between the two ends. The length of the CDR3 is 14 residues. The CDR3 loop reads CAISEEVSGNTIYF. CDR3 nucleotides: TGTGCCATCAGTGAGGAAGTCAGTGGAAACACCATATATTTT.

The count of this clone is one. This rearrangement joins TRBV19 to TRBJ1-1; the D is unclear. V lost 2 bases and J lost 7, with 11 bases in between. Germline-derived CDR1 and CDR2 are LNHDA and SQIVND (reference sequence). The CDR3 has 13 amino acids. The CDR3 here is CASSISLSGEAFF. Written as DNA, the CDR3 is TGTGCCAGTAGTATATCCCTGTCGGGTGAAGCTTTCTTT.

The V and J genes are TRBV5-4 and TRBJ1-2; unclear D gene. The CDR3 is 14 amino acids. CDR1 and CDR2 (germline): SGHNT, YYREEE (reference sequence). The V and J ends lost 0 bases and 8 bases respectively, with 14 bases between them. CDR3 in DNA: TGTGCCAGCAGCTTGGAGGGCTCTCTCGGAGGCTACACCTTC. The encoded protein is CASSLEGSLGGYTF.

The gene calls are TRBV6-5 and TRBJ1-2; D gene ambiguous. CDR1 and CDR2 from the germline V gene are MNHEY and SVGAGI. The CDR3 runs to 15 residues. The ends were cut back, 7 bases at V and 1 base at J, with 16 bases in the middle. In nucleotides, the CDR3 is TGTGCCAGCACCAAGTTCCCTGAAGTTAACTATGGCTACACCTTC. Translated, it gives CASTKFPEVNYGYTF.

The genes are TRBV6-6 and TRBJ1-5, with 7 nucleotides matching TRBD1. CDR3 length: 15 amino acids. Germline CDR1 reads MNHNY; CDR2 reads SVGAGI (reference sequence). Germline trimming cut 5 bases from V and 0 bases from J; bases unmatched to any gene: 4. The CDR3 sequence is CASSRDRYSNQPQHF. The CDR3 bases are TGTGCCAGCAGTAGGGACAGATATAGCAATCAGCCCCAGCATTTT.

J is TRBJ2-1 and V is TRBV28, with 7 nucleotides matching TRBD1. Germline CDR1 MDHEN, CDR2 SYDVKM. Losses at the gene ends were 6 bases for V and 2 bases for J; bases not matched to a gene: 1. The CDR3 sequence is 13 residues long. The DNA of the CDR3 is TGTGCCAGCAGAACAGGGGCCTACAATGAGCAGTTCTTC. Its translation: CASRTGAYNEQFF.

The chain carries TRBV5-4 and TRBJ1-2; TRBD1 is a possible D gene (6 bases). V lost 5 bases and J 0 bases, leaving 23 bases between the germline ends. The V gene's germline CDR1 is SGHNT and CDR2 YYREEE (reference sequence). CDR3 length equals 18 residues. For the CDR3, the DNA is TGTGCCAGCAGGGGACAAGGAGGGAGGGCTACGACTAACTATGGCTACACCTTC. Translated, it gives CASRGQGGRATTNYGYTF.

The chain employs TRBV7-2 and TRBJ2-7, with a possible D match to TRBD1 (5 bases). V was cut by 6 bases and J by 2 bases, with 26 bases left in between. The CDR3 totals 18 residues. Germline assignment: CDR1 SGHTA and CDR2 FQGNSA. CDR3: CASSLTTIRVGSTYEQYF. CDR3 coding DNA: TGTGCCAGCAGTCTAACAACCATCAGGGTGGGCTCAACCTACGAGCAGTACTTC.

J is TRBJ2-3 and V is TRBV9; D unclear. Looked up from germline, CDR1 is SGDLS and CDR2 is YYNGEE. The CDR3 totals 14 residues. V lost 2 bases and J 1 base, leaving 8 bases between the germline ends. The DNA of the CDR3 is TGTGCCAGCAGCGTCGCCGGACGCACAGATACGCAGTATTTT. It yields the protein CASSVAGRTDTQYF.

V gene TRBV15 combines with J gene TRBJ1-2; 7 bases are a match to TRBD1. Germline V gene sequence: CDR1 LNHNV, CDR2 YYDKDF (reference sequence). The ends lost 6 bases at V and 3 bases at J; junction bases unmatched: 4. The CDR3 has 13 residues. The CDR3 here is CATRSGQDYGYTF. CDR3 DNA sequence: TGTGCCACCAGGAGTGGACAGGACTATGGCTACACCTTC.

This sequence joins TRBV7-9 and TRBJ2-7; 8 positions match TRBD2. The CDR3 loop spans 16 amino acids. Germline values: CDR1 SEHNR, CDR2 FQNEAQ (reference sequence). The V gene end was trimmed by 5 bases and the J gene end by 5 bases; junction bases not matched to a gene: 14. CDR3 coding DNA: TGTGCCAGCAGCGGACAGCGGGGGCGGGGAGGGGACGAGCAGTACTTC. It yields the protein CASSGQRGRGGDEQYF.

J is TRBJ2-3 and V is TRBV7-9, with 11 bases fitting TRBD2. The germline V gene encodes CDR1 SEHNR and CDR2 FQNEAQ (reference sequence). The CDR3 length is 18 residues. V trimming: 0 bases; J trimming: 2 bases; junction bases outside the gene matches: 7. The CDR3 loop reads CASSLAILTSGATDTQYF. Here the CDR3 DNA reads TGTGCCAGCAGCTTAGCGATTTTGACTAGCGGGGCCACAGATACGCAGTATTTT.

The chain is built from TRBV10-3 and TRBJ2-3; the match to TRBD2 covers 9 bases. With 8 bases clipped from V and 4 bases from J, the junction kept 13 bases outside the gene matches. The CDR3 runs 16 residues. CDR1 is ENHRY, CDR2 SYGVKD, per germline. This chain's CDR3 is CAIGGQREDTADTQYF. DNA for the CDR3: TGTGCCATCGGAGGACAGCGGGAGGATACCGCAGATACGCAGTATTTT.

The genes are TRBV9 and TRBJ2-2; D assignment may be TRBD1 or TRBD2 (5 bases each). Germline V gives CDR1 SGDLS, CDR2 YYNGEE. CDR3 length equals 14 residues. The V end was cut by 4 bases, the J end by 4 bases, with 11 bases between. The CDR3 DNA follows: TGTGCCAGCAGCACCAGTGGGGGCACCGGGGAGCTGTTTTTT. Protein product: CASSTSGGTGELFF.

This chain uses TRBV7-9 with TRBJ1-3, with D possibly matching TRBD1 (5 bases). Trimming left V 0 bases short and J 5 bases short, with 11 bases between. Germline V CDR1 and CDR2: SEHNR, FQNEAQ (reference sequence). The CDR3 length is 15 residues. CDR3 region: CASSLAWDVRNTIYF. The CDR3 bases are TGTGCCAGCAGCTTAGCTTGGGACGTTAGAAACACCATATATTTT. Variable domain in full (rest from reference TRBV7-9 and TRBJ1-3): DTGVSQNPRHKITKRGQNVTFRCDPISEHNRLYWYRQTLGQGPEFLTYFQNEAQLEKSRLLSDRFSAERPKGSFSTLEIQRTEQGDSAMYLCASSLAWDVRNTIYFGEGSWLTVV.

J is TRBJ1-2 and V is TRBV4-1; 9 nucleotides align to TRBD1. From germline, CDR1 is MGHRA and CDR2 YSYEKL. The CDR3 sequence is 15 residues long. The trim removed 0 bases at V and 4 bases at J, leaving 3 bases unmatched. CDR3 DNA: TGCGCCAGCAGCCAAGAACAGGGGGCCGGCTATGGCTACACCTTC. It is translated as CASSQEQGAGYGYTF.

The chain is built from TRBV29-1 and TRBJ2-1; D possibly corresponds to TRBD2 (6 bases). Trimming shortened V by 5 bases and J by 0 bases, and 8 bases separated the two germline ends. Germline V gene data show CDR1 as SQVTM and CDR2 as ANQGSEA. The length of the CDR3 is 13 residues. The CDR3 nucleotides are TGCAGCGTTATCGGGAGCTCCTACAATGAGCAGTTCTTC. Translating gives CSVIGSSYNEQFF.

Turning to this clone: Germline is not matched at one junction end, which may reflect a read error. The chain carries TRBV7-7 and TRBJ1-1; D not resolved. The CDR3 sequence is 15 residues long. CDR1 is SSHAT, CDR2 FNYEAQ, per germline (reference sequence). This CDR3 is CASSPLGRGDAEAFF. The CDR3 region has the DNA TGTGCTAGCAGCCCCTTAGGGAGAGGCGACGCTGAAGCTTTCTTT. Complete variable domain (other parts from reference TRBV7-7 and TRBJ1-1): GAGVSQSPRYKVTKRGQDVTLRCDPISSHATLYWYQQALGQGPEFLTYFNYEAQPDKSGLPSDRFSAERPEGSISTLTIQRTEQRDSAMYRCASSPLGRGDAEAFFGQGTRLTVV.

This clone was found once. The chain recombines TRBV5-1 with TRBJ1-2; D might be TRBD1 (5 bases). V was clipped by 4 bases and J by 4 bases, with 17 bases between them. Germline V CDR1 and CDR2: SGHRS, YFSETQ. The CDR3 runs to 15 residues. The CDR3 sequence is CASSAAVGGLYGYTF. CDR3 sequence (DNA): TGCGCCAGCAGCGCCGCGGTGGGGGGACTCTATGGCTACACCTTC. The whole variable domain, filled in from reference TRBV5-1 and TRBJ1-2, reads KAGVTQTPRYLIKTRGQQVTLSCSPISGHRSVSWYQQTPGQGLQFLFEYFSETQRNKGNFPGRFSGRQFSNSRSEMNVSTLELGDSALYLCASSAAVGGLYGYTFGSGTRLTVV.

The chain combines TRBV7-6 with TRBJ2-7, with D uncertain. Germline CDR1 reads SGHVS; CDR2 reads FNYEAQ. V dropped 5 bases and J dropped 2 bases, with 13 bases sitting between them. The CDR3 consists of 14 residues. CDR3 in DNA: TGTGCCAGCAGCCCTCATCCGGCGCCCTACGAGCAGTACTTC. Protein sequence: CASSPHPAPYEQYF.